The 9 T cell receptor beta chains listed next were all sequenced from one sample in a study of cytomegalovirus exposure and HLA in healthy donors. Primers for the PCR totalled 60 Vbeta and 13 Jbeta. Libraries were prepared by immunoSEQ multiplex PCR; TCRdb keeps only in-frame clonotypes and omits some of them. The data show approximately 300,000 clones, almost 85% seen once. Sequencing was carried out using PBMCs. The receptor source for this set is a woman between 40 and 55 years old in good health and CMV-seropositive.

Details on this clone: This specimen includes other DNA sequences encoding the same CDR3. This sequence joins TRBV7-2 and TRBJ2-5; no clear D. The CDR3 is 11 residues long. Germline CDR1 and CDR2: SGHTA and FQGNSA. Trimming removed 5 bases at V and 2 bases at J, with 3 bases between. CDR3 amino acids: CASSQQETQYF. The CDR3 DNA reads TGTGCCAGCAGCCAACAAGAGACCCAGTACTTC.

This clone was observed once. The J gene is TRBJ2-1, the V gene TRBV5-1; 11 positions match TRBD1. This CDR3 has 17 residues. V was pared by 3 bases and J by 4 bases, with 9 bases of the junction left unmatched. Germline CDR1 and CDR2: SGHRS and YFSETQ. The CDR3 here is CASSWPKDRGLYNEQFF. CDR3 sequence (DNA): TGCGCCAGCAGCTGGCCCAAGGACAGGGGGCTATACAATGAGCAGTTCTTC.

The count of this clone is one. V and J are TRBV6-6 and TRBJ1-4; TRBD1 agrees at 8 bases. J gave up 8 bases and V 5 bases, and 7 bases lay outside the gene matches. The CDR3 extends over 14 amino acids. Germline V gives CDR1 MNHNY, CDR2 SVGAGI (reference sequence). The CDR3 sequence: CASSPGQGREKLFF. The CDR3 DNA is TGTGCCAGCAGTCCTGGACAGGGTCGGGAAAAACTGTTTTTT.

The chain couples TRBV19 to TRBJ2-1; 10 bases line up with TRBD1. With V trimmed by 7 bases and J by 5 bases, 11 bases remained unmatched. This CDR3 spans 16 amino acids. Germline lookup yields CDR1 LNHDA and CDR2 SQIVND (reference sequence). CDR3 region: CASKRTGTGENNEQFF. Here the CDR3 DNA reads TGTGCCAGTAAAAGAACCGGGACAGGGGAGAACAATGAGCAGTTCTTC.

The V gene is TRBV30, the J gene TRBJ1-1; weak D call: TRBD1 (6 bases). Germline-derived CDR1 and CDR2 are GTSNPN and SVGIG (reference sequence). The CDR3 is 13 residues long. Trimming took 4 bases from V and 11 from J, leaving 20 bases between them. The CDR3 DNA sequence: TGTGCCTGGATGGGTGCAGGGCAGGGGCCGGCTTTCTTT. Protein: CAWMGAGQGPAFF.

The chain recombines TRBV5-8 with TRBJ2-7, with D uncertain. With 0 bases removed from V and 7 bases from J, the gap between germline ends came to 11 bases. The CDR3 is 13 amino acids. Germline CDR1 reads SGHTS; CDR2 reads YDEGEE. For the CDR3, the DNA is TGTGCCAGCAGCTTGGAGTTCGGCGGTGAGCAGTACTTC. Residues: CASSLEFGGEQYF. The full variable domain, completed using reference TRBV5-8 and TRBJ2-7, is EAGVTQSPTHLIKTRGQQATLRCSPISGHTSVYWYQQALGLGLQFLLWYDEGEERNRGNFPPRFSGRQFPNYSSELNVNALELEDSALYLCASSLEFGGEQYFGPGTRLTVT.

This chain joins TRBV18 and TRBJ2-7, with D possibly matching TRBD2 (6 bases). Germline CDR1 and CDR2: KGHSH and LQKENI. Trimming left V 2 bases short and J 2 bases short, with 13 bases between. This CDR3 contains 15 residues. Here the CDR3 reads CASSPWAEGTYEQYF. CDR3 nucleotides: TGTGCCAGCTCACCATGGGCGGAGGGAACCTACGAGCAGTACTTC.

This clone has a single count. The DNA for the CDR3 is TGTGCCAGTAGTCTGGGACTAGCGGGAAGGGATGAGCAGTTCTTC. Its translation is CASSLGLAGRDEQFF. V usage is TRBV19 and J usage is TRBJ2-1, with 13 bases aligning to TRBD2. The CDR3 has 15 residues. The germline gives CDR1 LNHDA, CDR2 SQIVND (reference sequence). J was trimmed by 8 bases and V by 5 bases; bases with no gene match: 6.

J is TRBJ2-2 and V is TRBV5-1; unclear D gene. V was cut by 4 bases and J by 3 bases, with 4 bases left in between. The CDR3 loop spans 12 amino acids. The germline V gene encodes CDR1 SGHRS and CDR2 YFSETQ. CDR3 nucleotide sequence: TGCGCCAGCAGCCCCGACACCGGGGAGCTGTTTTTT. Translated: CASSPDTGELFF.